The clone carrying this T cell receptor (beta chain) showed up just a few times. The antigen is unknown. The data were taken from a study of early T cells in non-severe SARS-CoV-2 infection. Individual cDNA molecules were tagged with unique molecular identifiers, the study reported. Via MiXCR, TCRdb re-called the 5' RACE reads, giving one row per CDR3 protein. The sample lists over 50,000 distinct CDR3 sequences, 7.7% seen once, with about 10% in the top ten. In germline, CDR1 is SGHTA, CDR2 FQGTGA. Trimming removed 5 bases from V and 8 bases from J; junction bases left unmatched: 9. CDR3 length: 15 residues. General study points: The matching step, a VDJdb search, favored anti-spike CD8 responses and missed private and CD4 specificities.

This receptor was taken from an adult who was a healthcare worker with PCR-confirmed SARS-CoV-2 infection or an uninfected control (not recorded which). The specimen comprised whole blood, sampled at baseline. The chain links TRBV7-3 to TRBJ2-1, with 10 bases aligning to TRBD2. CDR3 loop: CASSPASGSLDEQFF. As DNA, the CDR3 is TGTGCCAGCAGCCCCGCTAGCGGGAGTTTAGATGAGCAGTTCTTC.